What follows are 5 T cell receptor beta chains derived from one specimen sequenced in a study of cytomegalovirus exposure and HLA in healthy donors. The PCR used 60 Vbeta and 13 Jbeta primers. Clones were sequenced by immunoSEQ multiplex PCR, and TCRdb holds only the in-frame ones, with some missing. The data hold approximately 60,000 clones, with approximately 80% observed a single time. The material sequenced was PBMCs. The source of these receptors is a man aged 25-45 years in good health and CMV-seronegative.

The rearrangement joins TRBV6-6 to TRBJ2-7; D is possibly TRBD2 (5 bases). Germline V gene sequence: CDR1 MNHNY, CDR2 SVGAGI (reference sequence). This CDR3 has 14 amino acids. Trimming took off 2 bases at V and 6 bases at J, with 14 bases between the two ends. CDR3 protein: CASSYGPEGTEQYF. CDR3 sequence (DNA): TGTGCCAGCAGTTACGGGCCCGAGGGAACCGAGCAGTACTTC.

The CDR3 protein is CASSVEAGTNTQYF. The DNA for the CDR3 is TGTGCCAGCAGCGTAGAAGCGGGGACGAATACGCAGTATTTT. The gene calls are TRBV9 and TRBJ2-3; 7 bases match TRBD2. Trimming removed 0 bases from V and 7 bases from J; junction bases left unmatched: 5. The length of the CDR3 is 14 residues. Germline CDR1 SGDLS, CDR2 YYNGEE.

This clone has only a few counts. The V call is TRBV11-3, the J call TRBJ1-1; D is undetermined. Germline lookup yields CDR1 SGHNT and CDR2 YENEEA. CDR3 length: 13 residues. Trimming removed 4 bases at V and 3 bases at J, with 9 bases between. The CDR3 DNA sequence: TGTGCCAGCAGCTGGACGGAGGACACTGAAGCTTTCTTT. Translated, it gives CASSWTEDTEAFF.

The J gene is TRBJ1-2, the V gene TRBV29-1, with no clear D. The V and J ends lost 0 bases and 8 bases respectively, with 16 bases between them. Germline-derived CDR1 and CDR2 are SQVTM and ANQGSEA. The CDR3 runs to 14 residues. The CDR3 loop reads CSVEDRWAALGYTF. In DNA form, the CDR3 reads TGCAGCGTTGAAGATCGATGGGCAGCTTTAGGCTACACCTTC.

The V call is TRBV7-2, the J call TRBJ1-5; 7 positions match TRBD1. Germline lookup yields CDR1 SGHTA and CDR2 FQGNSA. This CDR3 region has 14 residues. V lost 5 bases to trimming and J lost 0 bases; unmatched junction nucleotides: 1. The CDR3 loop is CASSRDSSNQPQHF. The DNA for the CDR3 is TGTGCCAGCAGCCGGGACAGTAGCAATCAGCCCCAGCATTTT.